Included here is one T cell receptor beta chain sequence, with context. This clone's antigen is unknown. No per-base quality is available; no much larger clone lies one base away. Libraries were prepared through RT-PCR. The instrument was an Illumina HiSeq 2500. Starting from the raw public reads, TCRdb applied fastp trimming at Q25, assembled clones with MiXCR and retained in-frame beta chains. Each CDR3 protein appears once, grouped with its most common genes and DNA. The sample data list about 16,000 distinct CDR3 sequences, and about four fifths of these were observed just once. The top ten constitute about 1.8% of the sample. Trimming removed 5 bases from V and 7 bases from J, leaving 15 bases between the germline ends. From the germline V gene (reference sequence), CDR1 is SEHNR and CDR2 is FQNEAQ. The cysteine opens and the phenylalanine closes a CDR3 of 13 amino acids. Just CDR3 DNA is preserved here, 39 bases in frame from base 1.

The data originate from a study of yellow fever vaccine responses in identical twins (dated 2018 in TCRdb). For the study in its entirety: Focusing on identical twins, the study followed the T cell clones that responded to the vaccine, and did so with precision.

On the study overall, not on this receptor specifically: The T cell response to vaccination in identical twins was reported by the authors to appear partly convergent and partly personalized.

Recombination connected TRBV7-9 to TRBJ2-7, with the D segment possibly TRBD1 or TRBD2, each aligning over 5 bases. The receptor's source is a woman younger than 30 who received the yellow fever vaccine. Donor details come from another sample of the same person, matched by shared clones. Here the sequenced sample was T cells from blood (PBMCs), unsorted or a sorted subset (not recorded which), taken before or after yellow fever vaccination (not recorded which). The base sequence is TGTGCCAGCAGCCTATTCGGGGACGGGGAGCAGTACTTC. Its protein product is CASSLFGDGEQYF.